The text below deals with one T cell receptor (beta chain). Antigen: not known. Measured with immunoSEQ multiplex PCR; TCRdb has only the in-frame clones, and not every one. Of tens of thousands of clones listed, 93% are singletons. This specimen comes from a study of siplizumab effects on memory and regulatory T cells. Findings and limits, study-wide: Poor capture below about 10^-5 frequency left most alloreactive clones unmapped to unstimulated subsets. Naive T cells were seen as more diverse than memory cells and as major alloresponse contributors.

Trimming stripped 6 bases from V and 0 bases from J, with 12 bases between. The CDR3 runs to 15 residues. Germline V lookup: CDR1 SNHLY, CDR2 FYNNEI. The specimen sequenced was CD8+ T cells sorted from blood. This receptor was taken from a human donor in good health. The rearrangement links TRBV2 to TRBJ1-3; D gene unclear. The CDR3 bases are TGTGCCAGCAGAGGTCAGGATGCCTCTGGAAACACCATATATTTT. It yields the protein CASRGQDASGNTIYF.